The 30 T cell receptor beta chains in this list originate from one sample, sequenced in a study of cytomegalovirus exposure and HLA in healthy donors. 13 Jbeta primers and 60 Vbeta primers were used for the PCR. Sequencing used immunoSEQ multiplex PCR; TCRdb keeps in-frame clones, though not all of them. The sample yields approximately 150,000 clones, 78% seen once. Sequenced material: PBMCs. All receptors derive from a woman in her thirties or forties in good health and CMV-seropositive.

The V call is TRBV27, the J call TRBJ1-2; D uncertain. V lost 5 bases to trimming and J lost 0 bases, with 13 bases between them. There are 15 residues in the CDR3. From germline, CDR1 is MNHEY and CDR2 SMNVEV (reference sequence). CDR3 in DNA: TGTGCCAGCAGTCCAGCAGGCAATCCTAACTATGGCTACACCTTC. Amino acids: CASSPAGNPNYGYTF.

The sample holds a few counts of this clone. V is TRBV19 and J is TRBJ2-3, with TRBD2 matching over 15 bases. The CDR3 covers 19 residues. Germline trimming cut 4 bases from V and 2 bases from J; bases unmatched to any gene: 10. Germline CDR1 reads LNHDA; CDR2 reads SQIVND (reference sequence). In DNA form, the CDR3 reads TGTGCCAGTAGTACCCCTGGGACTAGCGGGGGGCCTACCACAGATACGCAGTATTTT. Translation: CASSTPGTSGGPTTDTQYF. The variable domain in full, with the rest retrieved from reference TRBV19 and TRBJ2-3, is DGGITQSPKYLFRKEGQNVTLSCEQNLNHDAMYWYRQDPGQGLRLIYYSQIVNDFQKGDIAEGYSVSREKKESFPLTVTSAQKNPTAFYLCASSTPGTSGGPTTDTQYFGPGTRLTVL.

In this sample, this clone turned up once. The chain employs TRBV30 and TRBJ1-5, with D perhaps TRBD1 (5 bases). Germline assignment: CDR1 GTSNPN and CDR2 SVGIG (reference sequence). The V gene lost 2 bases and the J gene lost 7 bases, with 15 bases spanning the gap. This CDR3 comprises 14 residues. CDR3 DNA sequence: TGTGCCTGGAGTCCCGGCAGGGCGGGGCAGCCCCAGCATTTT. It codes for CAWSPGRAGQPQHF.

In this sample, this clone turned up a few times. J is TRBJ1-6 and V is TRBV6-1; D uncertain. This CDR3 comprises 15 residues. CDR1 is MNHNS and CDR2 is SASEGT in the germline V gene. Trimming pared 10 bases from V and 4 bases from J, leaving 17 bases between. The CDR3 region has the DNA TGTGCCACAAAAGAGGGAGACCGGTATAATTCACCCCTCCACTTT. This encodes CATKEGDRYNSPLHF.

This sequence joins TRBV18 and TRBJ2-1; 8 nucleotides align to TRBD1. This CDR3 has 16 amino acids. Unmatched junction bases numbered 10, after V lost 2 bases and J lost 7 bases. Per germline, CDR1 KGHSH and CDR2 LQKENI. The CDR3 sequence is CASSPRETGAQNEQFF. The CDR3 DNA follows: TGTGCCAGCTCACCAAGGGAGACAGGGGCGCAAAATGAGCAGTTCTTC.

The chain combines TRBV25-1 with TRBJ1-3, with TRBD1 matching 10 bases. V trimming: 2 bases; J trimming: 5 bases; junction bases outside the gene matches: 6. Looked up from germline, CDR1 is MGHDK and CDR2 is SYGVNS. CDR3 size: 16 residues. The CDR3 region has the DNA TGTGCCAGCAGTGAACAAGGTGACAGGGGGCGAAACACCATATATTTT. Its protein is CASSEQGDRGRNTIYF.

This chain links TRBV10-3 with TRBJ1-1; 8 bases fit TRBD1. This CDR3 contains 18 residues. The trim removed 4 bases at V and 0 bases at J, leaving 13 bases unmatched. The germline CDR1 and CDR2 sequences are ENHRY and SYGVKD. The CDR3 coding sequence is TGTGCCATCAGTGTCAGAGCAGGGGGCCGGGAAATGAACACTGAAGCTTTCTTT. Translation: CAISVRAGGREMNTEAFF.

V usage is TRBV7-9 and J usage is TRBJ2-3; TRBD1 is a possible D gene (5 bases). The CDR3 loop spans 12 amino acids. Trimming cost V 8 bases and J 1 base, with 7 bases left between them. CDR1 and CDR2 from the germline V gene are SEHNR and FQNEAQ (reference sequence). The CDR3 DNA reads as TGTGCCAGCGGGGCCGGCACAGATACGCAGTATTTT. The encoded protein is CASGAGTDTQYF. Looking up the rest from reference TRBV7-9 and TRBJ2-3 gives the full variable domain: DTGVSQNPRHKITKRGQNVTFRCDPISEHNRLYWYRQTLGQGPEFLTYFQNEAQLEKSRLLSDRFSAERPKGSFSTLEIQRTEQGDSAMYLCASGAGTDTQYFGPGTRLTVL.

The CDR3 protein is CASSSRQGWEKLFF. For the CDR3, the DNA is TGTGCCAGCAGTTCCAGACAGGGATGGGAAAAACTGTTTTTT. The V and J genes are TRBV6-5 and TRBJ1-4; the match to TRBD1 covers 7 bases. The germline CDR1 and CDR2 sequences are MNHEY and SVGAGI. V gave up 4 bases and J gave up 8 bases; unmatched junction bases: 7. The CDR3 consists of 14 residues.

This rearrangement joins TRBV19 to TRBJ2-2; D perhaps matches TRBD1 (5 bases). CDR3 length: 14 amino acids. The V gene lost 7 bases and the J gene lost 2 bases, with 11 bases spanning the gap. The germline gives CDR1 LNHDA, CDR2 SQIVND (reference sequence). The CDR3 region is CASNPDRNTGELFF. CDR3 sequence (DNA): TGTGCCAGTAACCCCGACAGAAACACCGGGGAGCTGTTTTTT.

The CDR3 loop is CAWRASGGRDTQYF. The CDR3 coding sequence is TGTGCCTGGAGGGCTAGCGGGGGGAGAGATACGCAGTATTTT. V gene TRBV30 combines with J gene TRBJ2-3, with 11 bases fitting TRBD2. V lost 3 bases and J lost 5; bases outside the gene matches: 4. The germline V gene encodes CDR1 GTSNPN and CDR2 SVGIG (reference sequence). The CDR3 has 14 residues.

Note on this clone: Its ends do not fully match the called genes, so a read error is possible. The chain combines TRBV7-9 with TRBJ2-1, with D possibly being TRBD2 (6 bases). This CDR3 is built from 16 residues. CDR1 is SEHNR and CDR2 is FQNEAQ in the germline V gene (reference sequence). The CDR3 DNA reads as TGTTCCAGCAGCCCTCGGTGGGAGGTATCCTACAATGAGCAGTTCTTC. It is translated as CSSSPRWEVSYNEQFF.

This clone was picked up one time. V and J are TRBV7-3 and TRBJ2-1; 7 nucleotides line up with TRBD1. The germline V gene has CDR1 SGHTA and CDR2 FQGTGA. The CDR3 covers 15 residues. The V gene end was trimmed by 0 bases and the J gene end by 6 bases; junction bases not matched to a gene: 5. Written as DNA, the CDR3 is TGTGCCAGCAGCTTAACAGGGGGCGACTTCAATGAGCAGTTCTTC. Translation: CASSLTGGDFNEQFF. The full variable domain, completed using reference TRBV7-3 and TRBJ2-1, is GAGVSQTPSNKVTEKGKYVELRCDPISGHTALYWYRQSLGQGPEFLIYFQGTGAADDSGLPNDRFFAVRPEGSVSTLKIQRTERGDSAVYLCASSLTGGDFNEQFFGPGTRLTVL.

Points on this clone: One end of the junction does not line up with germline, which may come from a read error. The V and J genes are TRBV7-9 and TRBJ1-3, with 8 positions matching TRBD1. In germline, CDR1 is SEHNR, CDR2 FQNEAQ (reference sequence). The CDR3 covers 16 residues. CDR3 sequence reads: CSSSPRTGQTGNTIYF. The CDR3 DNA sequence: TGTTCCAGCAGCCCGAGGACAGGGCAAACTGGAAACACCATATATTTT.

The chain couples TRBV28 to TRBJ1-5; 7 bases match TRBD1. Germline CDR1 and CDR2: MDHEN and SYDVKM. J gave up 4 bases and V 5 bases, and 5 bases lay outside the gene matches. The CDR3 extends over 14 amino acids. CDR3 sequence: CASSPGQANQPQHF. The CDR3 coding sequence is TGTGCCAGCAGTCCCGGACAGGCAAATCAGCCCCAGCATTTT. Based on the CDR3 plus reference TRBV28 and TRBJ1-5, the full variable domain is DVKVTQSSRYLVKRTGEKVFLECVQDMDHENMFWYRQDPGLGLRLIYFSYDVKMKEKGDIPEGYSVSREKKERFSLILESASTNQTSMYLCASSPGQANQPQHFGDGTRLSIL.

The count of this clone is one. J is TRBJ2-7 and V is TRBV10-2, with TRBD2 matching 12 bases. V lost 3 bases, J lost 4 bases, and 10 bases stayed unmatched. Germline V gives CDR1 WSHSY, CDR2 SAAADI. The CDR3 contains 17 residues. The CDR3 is CASSDPRTSGVMYEQYF. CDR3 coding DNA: TGCGCCAGCAGTGATCCCCGGACTAGCGGGGTGATGTACGAGCAGTACTTC.

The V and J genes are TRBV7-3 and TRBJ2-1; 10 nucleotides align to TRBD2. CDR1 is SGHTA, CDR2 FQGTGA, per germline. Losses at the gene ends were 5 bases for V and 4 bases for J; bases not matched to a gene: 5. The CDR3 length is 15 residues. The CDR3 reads CASSPIAGGYNEQFF. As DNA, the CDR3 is TGTGCCAGCAGCCCAATAGCGGGGGGATACAATGAGCAGTTCTTC.

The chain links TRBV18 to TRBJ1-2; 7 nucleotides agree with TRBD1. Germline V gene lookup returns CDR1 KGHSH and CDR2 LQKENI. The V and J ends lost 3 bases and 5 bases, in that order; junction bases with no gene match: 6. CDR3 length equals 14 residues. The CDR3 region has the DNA TGTGCCAGCTCACCCCCGGAGGGGGCATATGGCTACACCTTC. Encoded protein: CASSPPEGAYGYTF.

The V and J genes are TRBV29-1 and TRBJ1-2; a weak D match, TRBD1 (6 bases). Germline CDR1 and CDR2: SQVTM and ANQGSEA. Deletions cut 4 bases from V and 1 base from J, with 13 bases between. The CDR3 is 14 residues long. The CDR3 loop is CSVGGGARNYGYTF. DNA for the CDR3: TGCAGCGTTGGGGGGGGCGCCCGTAACTATGGCTACACCTTC.

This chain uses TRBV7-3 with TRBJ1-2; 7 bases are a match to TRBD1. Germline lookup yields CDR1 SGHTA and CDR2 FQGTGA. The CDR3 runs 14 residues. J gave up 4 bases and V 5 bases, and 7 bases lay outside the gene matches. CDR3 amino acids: CASSPTGAGYGYTF. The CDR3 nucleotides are TGTGCCAGCAGCCCCACAGGGGCCGGCTATGGCTACACCTTC.

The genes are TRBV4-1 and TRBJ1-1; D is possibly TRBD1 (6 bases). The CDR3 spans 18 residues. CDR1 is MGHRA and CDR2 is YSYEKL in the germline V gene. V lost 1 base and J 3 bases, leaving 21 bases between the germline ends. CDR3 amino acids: CASSQVSRGRLGDTEAFF. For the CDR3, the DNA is TGCGCCAGCAGCCAAGTTAGCAGGGGCCGACTGGGGGACACTGAAGCTTTCTTT.

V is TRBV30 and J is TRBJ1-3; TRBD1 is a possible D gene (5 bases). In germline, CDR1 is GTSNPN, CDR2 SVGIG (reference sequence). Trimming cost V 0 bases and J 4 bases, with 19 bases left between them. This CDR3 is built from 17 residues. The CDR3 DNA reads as TGTGCCTGGAGTGTTCGGCGGACACGTCGAGAGGGAAACACCATATATTTT. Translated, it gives CAWSVRRTRREGNTIYF.

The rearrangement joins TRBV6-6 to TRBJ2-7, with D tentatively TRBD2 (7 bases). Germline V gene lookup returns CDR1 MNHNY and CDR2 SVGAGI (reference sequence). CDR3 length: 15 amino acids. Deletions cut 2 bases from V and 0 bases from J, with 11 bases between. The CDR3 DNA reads TGTGCCAGCAGTTACGGGGGCGGGGGCTCCTACGAGCAGTACTTC. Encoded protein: CASSYGGGGSYEQYF.

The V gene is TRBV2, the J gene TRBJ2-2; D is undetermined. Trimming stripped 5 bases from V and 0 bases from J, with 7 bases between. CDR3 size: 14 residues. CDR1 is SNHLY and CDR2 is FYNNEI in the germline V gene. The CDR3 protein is CASSTVPNTGELFF. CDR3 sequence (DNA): TGTGCCAGCAGTACTGTCCCGAACACCGGGGAGCTGTTTTTT.

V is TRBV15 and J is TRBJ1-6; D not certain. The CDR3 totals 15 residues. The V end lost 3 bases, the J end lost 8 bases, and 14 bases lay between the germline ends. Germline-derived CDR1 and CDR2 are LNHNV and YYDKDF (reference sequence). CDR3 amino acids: CATSREPQEDSPLHF. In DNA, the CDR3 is TGTGCCACCAGCAGGGAGCCTCAGGAGGATTCACCCCTCCACTTT.

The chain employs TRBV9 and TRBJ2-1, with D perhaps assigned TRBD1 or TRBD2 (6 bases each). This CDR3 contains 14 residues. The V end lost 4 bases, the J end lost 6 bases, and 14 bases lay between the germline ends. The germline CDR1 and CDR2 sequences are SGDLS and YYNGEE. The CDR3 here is CASSLGGQANEQFF. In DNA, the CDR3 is TGTGCCAGCAGCCTAGGGGGGCAGGCCAATGAGCAGTTCTTC.

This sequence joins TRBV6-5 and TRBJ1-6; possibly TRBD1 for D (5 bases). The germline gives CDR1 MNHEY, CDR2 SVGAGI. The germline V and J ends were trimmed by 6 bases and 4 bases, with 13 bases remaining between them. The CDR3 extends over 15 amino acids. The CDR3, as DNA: TGTGCCAGCAGGATCCGGGACTTTTATAATTCACCCCTCCACTTT. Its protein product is CASRIRDFYNSPLHF.

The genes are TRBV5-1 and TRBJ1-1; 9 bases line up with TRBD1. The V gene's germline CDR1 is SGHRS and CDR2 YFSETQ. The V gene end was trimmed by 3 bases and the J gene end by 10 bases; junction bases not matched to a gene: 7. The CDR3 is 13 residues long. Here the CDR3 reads CASSSTGQGSAFF. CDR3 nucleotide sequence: TGCGCCAGCAGCTCTACGGGACAGGGTTCAGCTTTCTTT. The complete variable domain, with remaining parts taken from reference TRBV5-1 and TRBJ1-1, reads KAGVTQTPRYLIKTRGQQVTLSCSPISGHRSVSWYQQTPGQGLQFLFEYFSETQRNKGNFPGRFSGRQFSNSRSEMNVSTLELGDSALYLCASSSTGQGSAFFGQGTRLTVV.

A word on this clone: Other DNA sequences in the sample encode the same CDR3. The CDR3 nucleotides are TGTGCCAGCAGTTACACGACAGGGTACGAGCAGTTCTTC. This sequence encodes CASSYTTGYEQFF. The rearrangement joins TRBV6-5 to TRBJ2-1, with 7 bases aligning to TRBD1. This CDR3 is built from 13 residues. The V gene end was trimmed by 2 bases and the J gene end by 10 bases; junction bases not matched to a gene: 5. The germline gives CDR1 MNHEY, CDR2 SVGAGI.

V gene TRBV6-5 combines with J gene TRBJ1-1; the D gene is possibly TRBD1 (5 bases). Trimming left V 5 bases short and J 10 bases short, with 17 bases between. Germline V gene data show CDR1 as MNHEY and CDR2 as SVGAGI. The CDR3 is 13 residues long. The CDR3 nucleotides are TGTGCCAGCAGTGAGACGGTGCGGGGGAGAGCTTTCTTT. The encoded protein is CASSETVRGRAFF.